This paragraph reports one TCR beta chain. The junction had 7 bases not matched to a gene; V was cut back by 1 base and J by 16 bases. The CDR3 loop spans 12 amino acids. The V gene's germline CDR1 is SEHNR and CDR2 FQNEAQ (reference sequence). These data are taken from a study of shared clonotypes between healthy human individuals. Produced via immunoSEQ multiplex PCR; TCRdb's table is partial and in-frame only. The sample has 1.6 million or so clones, just under 99% seen once. This TCR was recovered from a young man in good health. The sequenced material came from naive CD4+ T cells sorted from blood. Described subset: CD45RA+ positively selected. V is TRBV7-9 and J is TRBJ2-4; 7 bases are shared with TRBD1. CDR3 residues: CASSLGGGDLYF. As DNA, the CDR3 is TGTGCCAGCAGCTTAGGAGGGGGCGACCTTTACTTC. The full variable domain, its missing parts supplied by reference TRBV7-9 and TRBJ2-4, is DTGVSQNPRHKITKRGQNVTFRCDPISEHNRLYWYRQTLGQGPEFLTYFQNEAQLEKSRLLSDRFSAERPKGSFSTLEIQRTEQGDSAMYLCASSLGGGDLYFGAGTRLSVL.